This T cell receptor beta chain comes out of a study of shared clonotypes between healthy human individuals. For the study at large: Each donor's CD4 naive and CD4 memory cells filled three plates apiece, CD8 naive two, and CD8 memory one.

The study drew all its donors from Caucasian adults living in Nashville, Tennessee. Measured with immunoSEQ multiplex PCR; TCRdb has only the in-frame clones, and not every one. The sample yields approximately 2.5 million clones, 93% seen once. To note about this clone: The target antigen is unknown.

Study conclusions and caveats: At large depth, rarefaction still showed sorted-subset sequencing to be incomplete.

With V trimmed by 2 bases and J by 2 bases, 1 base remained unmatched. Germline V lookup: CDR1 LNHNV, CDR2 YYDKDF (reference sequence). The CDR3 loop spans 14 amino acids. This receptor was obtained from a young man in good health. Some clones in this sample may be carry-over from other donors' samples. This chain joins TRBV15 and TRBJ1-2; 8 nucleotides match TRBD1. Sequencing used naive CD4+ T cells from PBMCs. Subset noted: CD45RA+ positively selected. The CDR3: CATSRRQGNYGYTF. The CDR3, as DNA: TGTGCCACCAGCAGACGACAGGGGAACTATGGCTACACCTTC.